These T cell receptor beta chains were read from a single sample in a study of shared clonotypes between healthy human individuals. Sequenced by immunoSEQ multiplex PCR; TCRdb stores in-frame clones only, minus some. The repertoire holds more than 2,000,000 clones, with 80% to 95% as singletons. Sequencing input: naive CD4+ T cells from PBMCs. The receptors come from a man between 18 and 29 years old in good health. Some clones in this sample may be carry-over from other donors' samples. Each CDR3 is given with its conserved first and last residue. A D gene is named only where the DNA matches it firmly. Clone size is not always given. Where it is, it says once, few, many or a class for expanded clones.

v_gene,j_gene,abundance,d_gene,CDR3aa,CDR3nt
TRBV27,TRBJ1-4,-,-,CASSLWGNNEKLFF,TGTGCCAGCAGTTTATGGGGGAATAATGAAAAACTGTTTTTT
TRBV6-1,TRBJ2-7,-,-,CASKARDSYEQYF,TGTGCCAGCAAAGCCAGGGACTCCTACGAGCAGTACTTC
TRBV7-9,TRBJ1-6,-,-,CASSLTQAFSPLHF,TGTGCCAGCAGCTTGACACAGGCTTTTTCACCCCTCCACTTT
TRBV28,TRBJ2-4,-,TRBD1,CASGSGTGAKPTKNIQYF,TGTGCCAGCGGTTCCGGAACAGGGGCAAAGCCAACCAAAAACATTCAGTACTTC
TRBV7-9,TRBJ2-1,-,-,CASSLWDPSGGQFF,TGTGCCAGCAGCTTATGGGACCCCTCCGGGGGACAGTTCTTC
TRBV28,TRBJ2-7,-,TRBD1,CASSLGTGRYEQYF,TGTGCCAGCAGTTTAGGGACAGGGAGGTACGAGCAGTACTTC
TRBV9,TRBJ1-1,-,-,CASSVVVGRNTEAFF,TGTGCCAGCAGCGTCGTCGTGGGCAGGAACACTGAAGCTTTCTTT
TRBV5-4,TRBJ2-1,-,TRBD2,CASSLDVWLAGNNEQFF,TGTGCCAGCAGCTTGGACGTCTGGCTAGCGGGCAACAATGAGCAGTTCTTC
TRBV27,TRBJ2-7,-,TRBD2,CASGTSGRNSYEQYF,TGTGCCAGCGGGACTAGCGGTAGAAACTCCTACGAGCAGTACTTC
TRBV5-8,TRBJ2-1,-,TRBD2,CASSPLLAEGVLEQFF,TGTGCCAGCAGCCCCCTACTAGCGGAGGGGGTTTTGGAGCAGTTCTTC
TRBV19,TRBJ2-2,-,-,CASSISASLKGGELFF,TGTGCCAGTAGTATATCAGCCTCGTTGAAAGGCGGGGAGCTGTTTTTT
TRBV2,TRBJ2-7,-,-,CASTMFGSYDGQYF,TGTGCCAGCACCATGTTTGGCTCCTACGATGGGCAGTACTTC
TRBV2,TRBJ2-2,-,TRBD2,CASTGTSGHTGELFF,TGTGCCAGCACCGGGACTAGCGGCCACACCGGGGAGCTGTTTTTT
TRBV5-6,TRBJ2-2,-,-,CASSSSWGAANTGELFF,TGTGCCAGCAGCTCATCTTGGGGAGCGGCGAACACCGGGGAGCTGTTTTTT
TRBV5-1,TRBJ1-5,-,-,CASSLGGNSNQPQHF,TGCGCCAGCAGCCTTGGGGGGAACAGCAATCAGCCCCAGCATTTT
TRBV28,TRBJ1-2,-,-,CASSLDFNYGYTF,TGTGCCAGCAGTTTAGACTTTAACTATGGCTACACCTTC
TRBV19,TRBJ1-1,-,TRBD1,CASSISAGGGTEAFF,TGTGCCAGTAGTATTTCGGCAGGGGGCGGCACTGAAGCTTTCTTT
TRBV12-5,TRBJ2-2,-,-,CASCRDIGELFF,TGTGCTAGTTGTCGGGATATCGGGGAGCTGTTTTTT
TRBV20-1,TRBJ1-4,once,-,CSALSEKLFF,TGCAGTGCCCTGTCTGAAAAACTGTTTTTT
TRBV19,TRBJ2-5,-,TRBD1,CASSIGTTGNQETQYF,TGTGCCAGTAGTATAGGCACGACAGGGAACCAAGAGACCCAGTACTTC
TRBV11-1,TRBJ2-7,once,-,CASSLGGTHGQYF,TGTGCCAGCAGCTTGGGAGGGACACACGGGCAGTACTTC
TRBV5-1,TRBJ2-5,-,TRBD2,CASSRGAGVASQETQYF,TGCGCCAGCAGCCGCGGGGCGGGAGTAGCGTCCCAAGAGACCCAGTACTTC
TRBV29-1,TRBJ2-5,-,TRBD1,CSALGGTGYYETQYF,TGCAGCGCCCTAGGGGGGACAGGGTATTATGAGACCCAGTACTTC
TRBV7-8,TRBJ1-2,-,TRBD1,CASSPDRGPGYTF,TGTGCCAGCAGTCCGGACAGGGGGCCCGGCTACACCTTC
TRBV4-3,TRBJ2-1,-,TRBD2,CASSQEREGDYNEQFF,TGCGCCAGCAGCCAAGAACGGGAGGGGGACTACAATGAGCAGTTCTTC
TRBV6-5,TRBJ1-5,-,-,CASSYSRGNQPQHF,TGTGCCAGCAGTTACTCCCGGGGAAATCAGCCCCAGCATTTT
TRBV5-1,TRBJ2-7,-,TRBD2,CASSLVTSARPYEQYF,TGCGCCAGCAGCTTGGTCACTAGCGCTCGACCCTACGAGCAGTACTTC
TRBV7-9,TRBJ2-3,-,-,CASSLTADTQYF,TGTGCCAGCAGCTTAACTGCAGATACGCAGTATTTT
TRBV16,TRBJ1-3,-,-,CASSPAAVPGNTIYF,TGTGCCAGCAGCCCTGCAGCGGTCCCCGGAAACACCATATATTTT
TRBV5-1,TRBJ2-2,-,-,CASRRQEAGELFF,TGCGCCAGCAGGCGACAGGAGGCCGGGGAGCTGTTTTTT
TRBV19,TRBJ1-2,-,TRBD1,CASTTQGVDYGYTF,TGTGCCAGTACTACACAGGGGGTTGACTATGGCTACACCTTC
TRBV5-4,TRBJ1-1,-,-,CASSWDQNTEAFF,TGTGCCAGCAGCTGGGATCAGAACACTGAAGCTTTCTTT
TRBV18,TRBJ1-2,-,-,CASSPRANYGYTF,TGTGCCAGCTCACCAAGGGCTAACTATGGCTACACCTTC
TRBV6-5,TRBJ2-7,-,-,CASSKGGGVTEQYF,TGTGCCAGCAGCAAAGGGGGCGGGGTAACCGAGCAGTACTTC
TRBV7-2,TRBJ2-3,once,TRBD1,CASSKGQGADTQYF,TGTGCCAGCAGCAAGGGACAGGGTGCAGATACGCAGTATTTT
TRBV5-4,TRBJ2-7,-,-,CASSLAGTYSYEQYF,TGTGCCAGCAGCTTGGCCGGGACCTACTCCTACGAGCAGTACTTC
TRBV27,TRBJ1-2,-,-,CASSLFRSGIYGYTF,TGTGCCAGCAGTTTATTTCGTTCAGGGATCTATGGCTACACCTTC
TRBV5-1,TRBJ1-1,-,-,CASSLAPINTEAFF,TGCGCCAGCAGCTTGGCCCCCATCAACACTGAAGCTTTCTTT
TRBV30,TRBJ2-2,-,-,CAWATSGSGELFF,TGTGCCTGGGCTACCTCGGGGTCCGGGGAGCTGTTTTTT
TRBV6-1,TRBJ2-5,-,TRBD2,CASSEAGTSGRKTQYF,TGTGCCAGCAGTGAAGCCGGGACTAGCGGGAGAAAGACCCAGTACTTC
TRBV5-4,TRBJ1-1,-,-,CASSLEGRMNTEAFF,TGTGCCAGCAGCTTGGAGGGACGGATGAACACTGAAGCTTTCTTT
TRBV18,TRBJ1-5,few,-,CASSPFILRDNQPQHF,TGTGCCAGCTCACCATTCATACTTCGAGACAATCAGCCCCAGCATTTT
TRBV10-3,TRBJ2-3,-,-,CAISESGRTDTQYF,TGTGCCATCAGTGAAAGCGGACGCACAGATACGCAGTATTTT
TRBV30,TRBJ1-2,once,-,CAWSFRFGVLLYGYTF,TGTGCCTGGAGTTTCAGATTTGGGGTCCTTCTCTATGGCTACACCTTC
TRBV10-3,TRBJ1-3,-,-,CAILQTGPSGNTIYF,TGTGCCATCCTTCAGACAGGCCCCTCTGGAAACACCATATATTTT
TRBV11-3,TRBJ1-1,once,-,CASSLSGPNTEAFF,TGTGCCAGCAGCTTATCCGGACCTAACACTGAAGCTTTCTTT
TRBV6-1,TRBJ2-3,-,TRBD2,CASSVLAGPDTQYF,TGTGCCAGCAGTGTCCTAGCGGGACCGGATACGCAGTATTTT
TRBV5-1,TRBJ2-3,-,TRBD2,CASSPGLAGVNTQYF,TGCGCCAGCAGCCCAGGACTAGCGGGAGTAAATACGCAGTATTTT
TRBV14,TRBJ2-7,-,-,CASSQVPGGPSEQYF,TGTGCCAGCAGCCAAGTACCCGGGGGCCCAAGCGAGCAGTACTTC
TRBV6-1,TRBJ2-1,-,TRBD1,CASGQGYNEQFF,TGTGCCAGCGGACAGGGTTACAATGAGCAGTTCTTC
TRBV28,TRBJ1-1,-,-,CASILFRVNTEAFF,TGTGCCAGCATTCTTTTCAGGGTTAACACTGAAGCTTTCTTT
TRBV7-9,TRBJ2-1,-,-,CASSLVDQGGYNEQFF,TGTGCCAGCAGCTTAGTTGACCAGGGGGGCTACAATGAGCAGTTCTTC
TRBV27,TRBJ2-4,-,-,CASSLSDPRIWYF,TGTGCCAGCAGTTTATCGGACCCGCGGATTTGGTACTTC
TRBV30,TRBJ2-1,-,-,CAWSRAGLSYNEQFF,TGTGCCTGGAGTCGGGCGGGCCTCTCCTACAATGAGCAGTTCTTC
TRBV28,TRBJ2-7,-,-,CASKLSGVTYEQYF,TGTGCCAGCAAATTGTCTGGGGTGACTTACGAGCAGTACTTC